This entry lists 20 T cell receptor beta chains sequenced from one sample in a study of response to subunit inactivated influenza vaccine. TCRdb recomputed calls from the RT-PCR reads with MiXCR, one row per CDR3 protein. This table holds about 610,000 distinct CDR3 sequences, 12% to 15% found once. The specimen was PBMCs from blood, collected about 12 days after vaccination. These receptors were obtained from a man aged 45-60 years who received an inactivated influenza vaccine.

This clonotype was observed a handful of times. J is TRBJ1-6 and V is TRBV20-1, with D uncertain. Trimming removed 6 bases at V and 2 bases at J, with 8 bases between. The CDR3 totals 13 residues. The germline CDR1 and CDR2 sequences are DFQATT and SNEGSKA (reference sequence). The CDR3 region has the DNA TGCAGTGCCAGACCCACCTATAATTCACCCCTCCACTTT. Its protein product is CSARPTYNSPLHF.

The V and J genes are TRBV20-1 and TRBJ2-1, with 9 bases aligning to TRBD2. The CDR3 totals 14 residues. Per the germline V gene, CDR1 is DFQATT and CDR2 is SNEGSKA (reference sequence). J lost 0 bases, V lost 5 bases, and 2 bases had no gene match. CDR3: CSAVSGGSYNEQFF. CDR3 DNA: TGCAGTGCTGTTAGCGGGGGCTCCTACAATGAGCAGTTCTTC.

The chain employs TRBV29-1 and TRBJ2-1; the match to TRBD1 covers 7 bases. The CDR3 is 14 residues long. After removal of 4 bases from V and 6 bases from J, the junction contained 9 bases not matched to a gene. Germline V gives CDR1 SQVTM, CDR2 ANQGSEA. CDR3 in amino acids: CSVAYRDRGNEQFF. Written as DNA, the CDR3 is TGCAGCGTTGCATACCGGGACAGAGGCAATGAGCAGTTCTTC.

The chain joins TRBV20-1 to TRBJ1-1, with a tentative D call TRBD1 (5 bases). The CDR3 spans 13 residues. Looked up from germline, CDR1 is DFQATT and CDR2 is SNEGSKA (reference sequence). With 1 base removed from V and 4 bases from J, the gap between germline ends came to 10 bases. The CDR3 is CSARGGRGTEAFF. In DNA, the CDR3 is TGCAGTGCTAGAGGGGGAAGGGGCACTGAAGCTTTCTTT.

The chain's CDR3 is CASTGQGASYEQYF. The CDR3 nucleotides are TGTGCCAGCACGGGTCAGGGGGCTTCCTACGAGCAGTACTTC. The chain has TRBV2 and TRBJ2-7, with 8 positions matching TRBD1. CDR3 size: 14 residues. Germline CDR1 reads SNHLY; CDR2 reads FYNNEI. J lost 1 base, V lost 7 bases, and 6 bases had no gene match.

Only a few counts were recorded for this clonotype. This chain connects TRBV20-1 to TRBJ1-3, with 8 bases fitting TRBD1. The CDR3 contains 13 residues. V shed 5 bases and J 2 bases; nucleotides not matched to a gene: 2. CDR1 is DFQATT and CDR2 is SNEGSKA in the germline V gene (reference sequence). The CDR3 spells CSAGQGTGNTIYF. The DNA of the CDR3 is TGCAGTGCTGGACAGGGAACTGGAAACACCATATATTTT.

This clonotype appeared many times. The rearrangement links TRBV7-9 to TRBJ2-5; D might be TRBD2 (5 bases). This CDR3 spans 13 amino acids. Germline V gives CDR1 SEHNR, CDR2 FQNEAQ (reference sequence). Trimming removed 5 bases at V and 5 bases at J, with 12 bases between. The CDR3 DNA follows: TGTGCCAGCAGCCTCCGGGGTGCGGAGACCCAGTACTTC. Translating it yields CASSLRGAETQYF.

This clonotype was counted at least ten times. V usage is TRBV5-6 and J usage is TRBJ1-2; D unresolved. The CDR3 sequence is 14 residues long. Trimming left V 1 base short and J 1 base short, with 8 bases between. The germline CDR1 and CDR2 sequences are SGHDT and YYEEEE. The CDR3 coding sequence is TGTGCCAGCAGCTTGCGGGCTGGTAACTATGGCTACACCTTC. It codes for CASSLRAGNYGYTF.

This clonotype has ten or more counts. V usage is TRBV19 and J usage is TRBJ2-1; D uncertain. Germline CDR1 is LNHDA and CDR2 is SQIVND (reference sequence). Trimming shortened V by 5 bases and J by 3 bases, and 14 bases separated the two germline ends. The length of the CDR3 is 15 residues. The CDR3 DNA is TGTGCCAGTAGTCCCCGACCGGCAAACTACAATGAGCAGTTCTTC. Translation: CASSPRPANYNEQFF.

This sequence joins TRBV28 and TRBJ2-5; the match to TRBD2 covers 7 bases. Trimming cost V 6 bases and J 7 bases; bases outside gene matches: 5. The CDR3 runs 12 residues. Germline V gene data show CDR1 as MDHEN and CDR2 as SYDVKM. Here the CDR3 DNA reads TGTGCCAGCAGCCGCGGGGAGGGGACCCAGTACTTC. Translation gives CASSRGEGTQYF.

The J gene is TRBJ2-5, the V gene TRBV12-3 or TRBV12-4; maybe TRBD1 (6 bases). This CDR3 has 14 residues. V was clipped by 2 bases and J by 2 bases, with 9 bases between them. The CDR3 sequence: CASSLWTEQETQYF. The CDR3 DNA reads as TGTGCCAGCAGTTTATGGACAGAGCAAGAGACCCAGTACTTC.

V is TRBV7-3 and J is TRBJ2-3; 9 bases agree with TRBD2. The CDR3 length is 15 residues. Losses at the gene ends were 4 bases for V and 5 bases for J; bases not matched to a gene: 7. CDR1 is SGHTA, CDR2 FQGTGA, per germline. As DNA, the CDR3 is TGTGCCAGCAGCTCTCCGGGACTAGCCGTAGATACGCAGTATTTT. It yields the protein CASSSPGLAVDTQYF. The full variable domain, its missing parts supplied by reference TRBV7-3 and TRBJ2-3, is GAGVSQTPSNKVTEKGKYVELRCDPISGHTALYWYRQSLGQGPEFLIYFQGTGAADDSGLPNDRFFAVRPEGSVSTLKIQRTERGDSAVYLCASSSPGLAVDTQYFGPGTRLTVL.

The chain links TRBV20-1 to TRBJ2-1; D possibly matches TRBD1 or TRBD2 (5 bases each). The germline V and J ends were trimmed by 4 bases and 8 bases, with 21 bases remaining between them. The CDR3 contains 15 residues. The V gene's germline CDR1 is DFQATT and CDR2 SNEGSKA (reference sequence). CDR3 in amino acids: CSAIYRGTKTDEQFF. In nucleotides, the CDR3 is TGCAGTGCTATTTATAGAGGGACGAAGACCGATGAGCAGTTCTTC.

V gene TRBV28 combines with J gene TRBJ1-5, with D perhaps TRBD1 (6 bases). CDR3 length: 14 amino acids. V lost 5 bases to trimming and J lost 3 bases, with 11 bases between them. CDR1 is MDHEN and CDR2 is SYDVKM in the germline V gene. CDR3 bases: TGTGCCAGCAGTACAGGGATATACAATCAGCCCCAGCATTTT. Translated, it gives CASSTGIYNQPQHF. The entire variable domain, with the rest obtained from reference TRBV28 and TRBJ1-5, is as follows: DVKVTQSSRYLVKRTGEKVFLECVQDMDHENMFWYRQDPGLGLRLIYFSYDVKMKEKGDIPEGYSVSREKKERFSLILESASTNQTSMYLCASSTGIYNQPQHFGDGTRLSIL.

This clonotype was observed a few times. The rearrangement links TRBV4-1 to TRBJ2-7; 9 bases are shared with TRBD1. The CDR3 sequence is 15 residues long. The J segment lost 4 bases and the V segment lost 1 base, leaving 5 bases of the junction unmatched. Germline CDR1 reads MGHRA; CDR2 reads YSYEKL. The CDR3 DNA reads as TGCGCCAGCAGCCAAGTTGGGACAGGGAGATACGAGCAGTACTTC. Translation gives CASSQVGTGRYEQYF.

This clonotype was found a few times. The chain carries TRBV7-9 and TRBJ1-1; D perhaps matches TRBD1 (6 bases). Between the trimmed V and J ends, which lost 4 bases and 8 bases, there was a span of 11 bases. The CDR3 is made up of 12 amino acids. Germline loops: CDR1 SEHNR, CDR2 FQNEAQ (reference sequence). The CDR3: CASSYTGREAFF. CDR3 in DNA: TGTGCCAGCAGCTATACAGGGAGGGAAGCTTTCTTT.

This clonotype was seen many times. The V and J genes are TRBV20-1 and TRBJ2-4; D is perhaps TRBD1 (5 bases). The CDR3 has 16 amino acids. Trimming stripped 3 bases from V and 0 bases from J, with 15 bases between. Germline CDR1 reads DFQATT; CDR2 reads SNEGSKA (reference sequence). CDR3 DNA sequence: TGCAGTGCTAGTGAGGACACTGTACTAGCCAAAAACATTCAGTACTTC. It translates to CSASEDTVLAKNIQYF.

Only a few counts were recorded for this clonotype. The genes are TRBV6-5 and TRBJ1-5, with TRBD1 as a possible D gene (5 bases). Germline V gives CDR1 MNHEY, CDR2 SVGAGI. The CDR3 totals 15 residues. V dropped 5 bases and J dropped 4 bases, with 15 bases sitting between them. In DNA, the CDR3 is TGTGCCAGCAGTCACCAACAAGGGGATAATCAGCCCCAGCATTTT. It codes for CASSHQQGDNQPQHF.

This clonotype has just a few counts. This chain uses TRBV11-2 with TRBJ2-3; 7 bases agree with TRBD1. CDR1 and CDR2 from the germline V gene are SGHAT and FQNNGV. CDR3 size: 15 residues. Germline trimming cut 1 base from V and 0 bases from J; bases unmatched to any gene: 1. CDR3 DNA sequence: TGTGCCAGCAGCTTAGTGGGACAGAGCACAGATACGCAGTATTTT. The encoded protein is CASSLVGQSTDTQYF.

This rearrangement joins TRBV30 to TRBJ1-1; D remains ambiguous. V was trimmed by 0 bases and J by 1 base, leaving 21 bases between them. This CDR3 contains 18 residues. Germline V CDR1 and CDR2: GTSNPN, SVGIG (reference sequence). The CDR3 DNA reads TGTGCCTGGAGTGTAGGAGGCAGGTTCAGGTGGAGGAACACTGAAGCTTTCTTT. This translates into CAWSVGGRFRWRNTEAFF.